This T cell receptor beta chain came from a study of blood T cells in healthy people across ages. The CDR3 runs to 15 residues. CDR1 is MNHEY and CDR2 is SVGAGI in the germline V gene. V gave up 1 base and J gave up 2 bases; unmatched junction bases: 2. A second PCR of about 6 to 11 cycles used a sample-barcoded 5' primer and a J-beta primer mix. TCRdb re-called the 5' RACE reads with MiXCR, one entry per CDR3 protein. The sample lists fewer than 800,000 distinct CDR3 sequences; roughly 50% were seen once. This clonotype has just a few counts. The study isolated at least 6.5 million PBMCs from each sample.

This receptor was taken from a woman between 55 and 75 years old in good health. The rearrangement uses TRBV6-5 and TRBJ2-7; 10 bases are shared with TRBD1. Source material: blood. The CDR3 bases are TGTGCCAGCAGTTACTTGGACAGGGGGACCTACGAGCAGTACTTC. The encoded protein is CASSYLDRGTYEQYF.